This TCR beta chain was profiled in a study of T cell responses to AZD1222 COVID-19 vaccine. Assay: immunoSEQ multiplex PCR; the TCRdb copy retains only in-frame clones and omits some. Here the sample spans roughly 100,000 clones, about 90% being singletons. With regard to this clone: Antigen unknown.

V shed 4 bases and J 7 bases; nucleotides not matched to a gene: 21. Germline V CDR1 and CDR2: SGHTS, YDEGEE. CDR3 length: 18 amino acids. Study outcomes and limitations: AZD1222 recipients seropositive at baseline numbered only six.

The chain joins TRBV5-8 to TRBJ2-7; 9 bases are shared with TRBD1. The sequence derives from an adult in good health. This material consisted of peripheral blood, taken on day 0 of AZD1222 vaccination. The CDR3 is CASSMPGQGTLLLREQYF. DNA of the CDR3: TGTGCCAGCAGCATGCCAGGACAGGGGACACTACTACTACGGGAGCAGTACTTC.